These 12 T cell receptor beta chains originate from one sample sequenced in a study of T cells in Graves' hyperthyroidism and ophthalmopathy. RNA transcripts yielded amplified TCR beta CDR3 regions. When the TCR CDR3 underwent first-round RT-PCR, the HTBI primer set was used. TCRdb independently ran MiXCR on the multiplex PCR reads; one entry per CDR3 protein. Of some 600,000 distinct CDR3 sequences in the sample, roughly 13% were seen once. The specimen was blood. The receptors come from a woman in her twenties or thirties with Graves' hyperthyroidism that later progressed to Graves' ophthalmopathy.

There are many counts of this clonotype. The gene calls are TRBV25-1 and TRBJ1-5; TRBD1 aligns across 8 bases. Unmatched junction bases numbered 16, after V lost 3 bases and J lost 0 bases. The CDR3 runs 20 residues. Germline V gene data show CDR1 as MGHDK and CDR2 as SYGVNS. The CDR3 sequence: CASSDRASGGDAYSNQPQHF. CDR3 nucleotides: TGTGCCAGCAGTGACCGGGCGTCAGGGGGCGATGCGTATAGCAATCAGCCCCAGCATTTT.

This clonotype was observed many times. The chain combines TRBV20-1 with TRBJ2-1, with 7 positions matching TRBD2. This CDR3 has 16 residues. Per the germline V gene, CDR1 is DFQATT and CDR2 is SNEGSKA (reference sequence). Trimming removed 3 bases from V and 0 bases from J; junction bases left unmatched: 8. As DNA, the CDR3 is TGCAGTGCTAGGCGCCCCGCTAGCGGCTCCTACAATGAGCAGTTCTTC. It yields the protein CSARRPASGSYNEQFF.

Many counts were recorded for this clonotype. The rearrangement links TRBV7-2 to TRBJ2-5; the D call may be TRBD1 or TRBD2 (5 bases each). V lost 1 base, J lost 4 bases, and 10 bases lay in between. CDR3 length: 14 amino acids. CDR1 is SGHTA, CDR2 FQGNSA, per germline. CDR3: CASSLVPGTETQYF. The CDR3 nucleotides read TGTGCCAGCAGCTTAGTACCAGGGACAGAGACCCAGTACTTC. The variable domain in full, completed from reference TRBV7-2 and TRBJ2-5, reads GAGVSQSPSNKVTEKGKDVELRCDPISGHTALYWYRQSLGQGLEFLIYFQGNSAPDKSGLPSDRFSAERTGGSVSTLTIQRTQQEDSAVYLCASSLVPGTETQYFGPGTRLLVL.

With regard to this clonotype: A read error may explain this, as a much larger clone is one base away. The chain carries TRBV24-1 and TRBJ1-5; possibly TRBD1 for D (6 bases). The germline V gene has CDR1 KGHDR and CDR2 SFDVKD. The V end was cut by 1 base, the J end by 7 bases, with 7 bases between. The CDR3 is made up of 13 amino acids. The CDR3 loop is CATSDFGGQPQHF. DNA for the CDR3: TGTGCCACCAGTGATTTTGGGGGCCAGCCCCAGCATTTT.

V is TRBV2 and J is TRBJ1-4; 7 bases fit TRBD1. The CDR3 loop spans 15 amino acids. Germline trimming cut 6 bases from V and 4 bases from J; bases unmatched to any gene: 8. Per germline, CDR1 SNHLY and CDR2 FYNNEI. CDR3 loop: CASRGDRVNNEKLFF. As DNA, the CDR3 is TGTGCCAGCAGGGGAGACAGGGTTAATAATGAAAAACTGTTTTTT.

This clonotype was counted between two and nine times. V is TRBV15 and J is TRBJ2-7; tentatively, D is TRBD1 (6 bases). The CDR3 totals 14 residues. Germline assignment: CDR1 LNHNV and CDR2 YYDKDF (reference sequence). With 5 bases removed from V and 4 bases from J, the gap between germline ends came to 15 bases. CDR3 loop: CATSGVEGQYEQYF. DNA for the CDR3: TGTGCCACCAGCGGTGTAGAAGGACAGTACGAGCAGTACTTC. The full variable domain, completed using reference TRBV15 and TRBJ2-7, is DAMVIQNPRYQVTQFGKPVTLSCSQTLNHNVMYWYQQKSSQAPKLLFHYYDKDFNNEADTPDNFQSRRPNTSFCFLDIRSPGLGDTAMYLCATSGVEGQYEQYFGPGTRLTVT.

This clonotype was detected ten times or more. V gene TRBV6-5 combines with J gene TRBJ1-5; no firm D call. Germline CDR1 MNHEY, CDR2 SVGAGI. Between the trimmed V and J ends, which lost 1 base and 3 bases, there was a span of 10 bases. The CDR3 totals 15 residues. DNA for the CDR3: TGTGCCAGCAGTTACTTGGGAGAAAACAATCAGCCCCAGCATTTT. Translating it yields CASSYLGENNQPQHF.

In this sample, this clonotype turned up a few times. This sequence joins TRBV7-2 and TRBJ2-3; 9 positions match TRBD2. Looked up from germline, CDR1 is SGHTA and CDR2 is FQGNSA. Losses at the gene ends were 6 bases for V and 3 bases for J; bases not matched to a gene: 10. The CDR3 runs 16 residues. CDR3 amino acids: CASSRGGGRETDTQYF. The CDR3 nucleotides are TGTGCCAGCAGTAGGGGTGGCGGGAGGGAGACAGATACGCAGTATTTT.

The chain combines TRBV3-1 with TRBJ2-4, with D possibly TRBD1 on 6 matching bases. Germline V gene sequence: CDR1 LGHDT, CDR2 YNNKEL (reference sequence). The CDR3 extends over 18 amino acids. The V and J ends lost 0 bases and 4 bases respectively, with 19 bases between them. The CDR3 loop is CASSQDGAFIQGKNIQYF. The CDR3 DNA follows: TGTGCCAGCAGCCAAGATGGTGCTTTTATACAGGGAAAAAACATTCAGTACTTC. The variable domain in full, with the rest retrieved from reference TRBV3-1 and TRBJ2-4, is DTAVSQTPKYLVTQMGNDKSIKCEQNLGHDTMYWYKQDSKKFLKIMFSYNNKELIINETVPNRFSPKSPDKAHLNLHINSLELGDSAVYFCASSQDGAFIQGKNIQYFGAGTRLSVL.

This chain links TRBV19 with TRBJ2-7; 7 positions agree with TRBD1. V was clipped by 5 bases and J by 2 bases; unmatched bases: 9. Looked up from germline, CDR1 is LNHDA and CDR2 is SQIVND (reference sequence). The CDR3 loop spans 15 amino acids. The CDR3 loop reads CASSALTGDPYEQYF. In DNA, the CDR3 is TGTGCCAGTAGTGCCTTAACAGGGGACCCCTACGAGCAGTACTTC.

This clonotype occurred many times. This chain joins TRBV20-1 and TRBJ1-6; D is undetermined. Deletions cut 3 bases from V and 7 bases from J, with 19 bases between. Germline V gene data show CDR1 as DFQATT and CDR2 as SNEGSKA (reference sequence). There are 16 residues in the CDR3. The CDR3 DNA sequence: TGCAGTGCTAGGGAGGTTCGGTCAGGCCTAAATTCACCCCTCCACTTT. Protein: CSAREVRSGLNSPLHF.

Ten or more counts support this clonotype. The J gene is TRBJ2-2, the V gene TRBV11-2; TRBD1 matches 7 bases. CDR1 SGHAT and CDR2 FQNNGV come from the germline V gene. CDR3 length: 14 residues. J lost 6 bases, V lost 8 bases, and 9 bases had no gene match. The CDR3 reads CASGGQSSPGELFF. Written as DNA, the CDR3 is TGTGCCAGCGGGGGACAGTCGAGCCCCGGGGAGCTGTTTTTT. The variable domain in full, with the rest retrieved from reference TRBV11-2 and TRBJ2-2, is EAGVAQSPRYKIIEKRQSVAFWCNPISGHATLYWYQQILGQGPKLLIQFQNNGVVDDSQLPKDRFSAERLKGVDSTLKIQPAKLEDSAVYLCASGGQSSPGELFFGEGSRLTVL.